This entry lists 18 T cell receptor beta chains sequenced from one sample in a study of blood T cell repertoires in COVID-19. Measured with immunoSEQ multiplex PCR; TCRdb has only the in-frame clones, and not every one. Among around 75,000 clones, about four fifths were seen once, and the ten largest hold 13%. The sequenced sample was peripheral blood. The origin of the receptors is a man in his forties or fifties with COVID-19, enrolled during active disease.

The V and J genes are TRBV5-8 and TRBJ1-3, with 7 bases lining up with TRBD1. With 6 bases clipped from V and 2 bases from J, the junction kept 8 bases outside the gene matches. This CDR3 region has 15 residues. Germline V CDR1 and CDR2: SGHTS, YDEGEE. CDR3 bases: TGTGCCAGCACTTACGACAGGGTGGCTGGAAACACCATATATTTT. This translates into CASTYDRVAGNTIYF.

V gene TRBV6-5 combines with J gene TRBJ2-2, with 10 bases identical to TRBD1. Trimming took 2 bases from V and 4 from J; bases not matched to a gene: 1. This CDR3 has 15 amino acids. The germline V gene encodes CDR1 MNHEY and CDR2 SVGAGI. The CDR3 sequence is CASSYDRGPTGELFF. CDR3 nucleotides: TGTGCCAGCAGTTACGACAGGGGGCCCACCGGGGAGCTGTTTTTT.

CDR3 nucleotides: TGTGCCAGCAGTCAAGAACCAAGGGGCACCGGGGAGCTGTTTTTT. Residues: CASSQEPRGTGELFF. The J gene is TRBJ2-2, the V gene TRBV6-4, with a weak D call TRBD1 (5 bases). Germline CDR1 MRHNA, CDR2 SNTAGT. The CDR3 sequence is 15 residues long. Trimming cost V 5 bases and J 4 bases, with 14 bases left between them.

The chain joins TRBV5-1 to TRBJ1-6; 8 bases are a match to TRBD1. This CDR3 comprises 15 residues. The trim removed 3 bases at V and 4 bases at J, leaving 3 bases unmatched. Germline CDR1 SGHRS, CDR2 YFSETQ. This chain's CDR3 is CASSSGQAYNSPLHF. The CDR3 DNA reads as TGCGCCAGCAGCTCGGGACAGGCTTATAATTCACCCCTCCACTTT.

V gene TRBV5-1 combines with J gene TRBJ2-7, with 10 bases identical to TRBD1. Germline CDR1 SGHRS, CDR2 YFSETQ. The ends lost 9 bases at V and 2 bases at J; junction bases unmatched: 8. The CDR3 has 14 amino acids. The CDR3 sequence is CATTTGTGAYEQYF. CDR3 DNA sequence: TGCGCCACCACTACCGGGACAGGGGCCTACGAGCAGTACTTC. Using reference TRBV5-1 and TRBJ2-7 for the parts outside the CDR3, the full variable domain is KAGVTQTPRYLIKTRGQQVTLSCSPISGHRSVSWYQQTPGQGLQFLFEYFSETQRNKGNFPGRFSGRQFSNSRSEMNVSTLELGDSALYLCATTTGTGAYEQYFGPGTRLTVT.

This chain links TRBV5-1 with TRBJ2-1, with TRBD2 matching over 8 bases. V shed 4 bases and J 9 bases; nucleotides not matched to a gene: 12. There are 15 residues in the CDR3. Germline V gene lookup returns CDR1 SGHRS and CDR2 YFSETQ. CDR3 in amino acids: CASSPGTSINSEQFF. The CDR3 coding sequence is TGCGCCAGCAGCCCCGGGACTAGTATTAACAGTGAGCAGTTCTTC.

This clone was seen only a few times. The V call is TRBV6-5, the J call TRBJ2-3; the match to TRBD2 covers 10 bases. This CDR3 is 14 amino acids long. Germline V gene sequence: CDR1 MNHEY, CDR2 SVGAGI. V shed 2 bases and J 6 bases; nucleotides not matched to a gene: 2. The CDR3 region has the DNA TGTGCCAGCAGTTACCTAGCGGGGGTGGATACGCAGTATTTT. The encoded protein is CASSYLAGVDTQYF.

V is TRBV19 and J is TRBJ2-3, with D maybe TRBD2 (6 bases). The CDR3 has 12 residues. Trimming pared 6 bases from V and 5 bases from J, leaving 9 bases between. Looked up from germline, CDR1 is LNHDA and CDR2 is SQIVND (reference sequence). The CDR3 here is CASRGGGDTQYF. CDR3 nucleotides: TGTGCCAGTAGGGGGGGTGGAGATACGCAGTATTTT.

The CDR3 protein is CASSFLYEQYF. The CDR3 DNA reads TGTGCCAGCAGCTTTCTCTACGAGCAGTACTTC. The V call is TRBV5-5, the J call TRBJ2-7; D is unresolved. This CDR3 contains 11 residues. Trimming took off 2 bases at V and 3 bases at J, with 3 bases between the two ends. Germline CDR1 is SGHKS and CDR2 is YYEKEE (reference sequence).

This sequence joins TRBV10-3 and TRBJ2-5; tentative D call: TRBD2 (5 bases). Germline lookup yields CDR1 ENHRY and CDR2 SYGVKD. The ends were cut back, 4 bases at V and 2 bases at J, with 8 bases in the middle. CDR3 size: 13 residues. CDR3 in amino acids: CAISGVAQETQYF. In DNA, the CDR3 is TGTGCCATCAGTGGTGTAGCGCAAGAGACCCAGTACTTC.

The gene calls are TRBV4-3 and TRBJ1-5, with a weak D call TRBD1 (5 bases). The CDR3 runs 16 residues. V shed 0 bases and J shed 3 bases, with 12 bases lying between them. Germline CDR1 reads LGHNA; CDR2 reads YSLEER. This CDR3 is CASSQDWQGVNQPQHF. CDR3 bases: TGCGCCAGCAGCCAAGATTGGCAGGGTGTCAATCAGCCCCAGCATTTT.

The chain uses TRBV6-5 and TRBJ1-5; D is unclear. Germline V gene data show CDR1 as MNHEY and CDR2 as SVGAGI. CDR3 length: 14 residues. V was shortened by 4 bases and J by 2 bases, with 9 bases between the two germline ends. The DNA of the CDR3 is TGTGCCAGCAGTTGGAATCGGGGCAATCAGCCCCAGCATTTT. Protein sequence: CASSWNRGNQPQHF.

V and J are TRBV7-2 and TRBJ2-3, with TRBD2 matching 13 bases. This CDR3 region has 16 residues. V lost 5 bases and J lost 6; bases outside the gene matches: 8. The germline gives CDR1 SGHTA, CDR2 FQGNSA. CDR3 coding DNA: TGTGCCAGCAGCCCCCGGACTAGCGGGGGCTGGGATACGCAGTATTTT. Its translation is CASSPRTSGGWDTQYF.

In regard to this clone: Other DNA sequences in the same sample also yield this CDR3. The J gene is TRBJ1-5, the V gene TRBV2, with D uncertain. CDR1 and CDR2 from the germline V gene are SNHLY and FYNNEI. Trimming cost V 2 bases and J 2 bases, with 7 bases left between them. The CDR3 length is 14 residues. The CDR3 DNA sequence: TGTGCCAGCAGTGAAAGGGAGGGCAATCAGCCCCAGCATTTT. Translated, it gives CASSEREGNQPQHF.

J is TRBJ2-1 and V is TRBV7-9, with TRBD2 identical over 12 bases. CDR3 length: 16 amino acids. From germline, CDR1 is SEHNR and CDR2 FQNEAQ (reference sequence). The V segment lost 1 base and the J segment 8 bases; nucleotides outside the gene matches: 6. CDR3 sequence reads: CASSLGTSGELHEQFF. The CDR3 DNA follows: TGTGCCAGCAGCTTAGGGACTAGCGGGGAATTGCATGAGCAGTTCTTC.

This clone has a single count. The chain joins TRBV5-1 to TRBJ2-1; 7 bases are shared with TRBD1. CDR3 length: 16 amino acids. The junction had 11 bases not matched to a gene; V was cut back by 5 bases and J by 3 bases. Germline V lookup: CDR1 SGHRS, CDR2 YFSETQ. The CDR3 nucleotides read TGCGCCAGCAGACATGGGGACAGATCTTTCTACAATGAGCAGTTCTTC. This sequence encodes CASRHGDRSFYNEQFF.

The chain is built from TRBV12-3 or TRBV12-4 and TRBJ1-2, with D maybe TRBD1 (5 bases). This CDR3 has 12 amino acids. The V gene lost 7 bases and the J gene lost 5 bases, with 11 bases spanning the gap. The CDR3 nucleotides are TGTGCCAGCACTCCGGAGGGGTATGGCTACACCTTC. This gives the protein CASTPEGYGYTF.

The gene calls are TRBV9 and TRBJ2-3; 11 nucleotides line up with TRBD1. CDR3 size: 18 residues. Germline V gene data show CDR1 as SGDLS and CDR2 as YYNGEE. V was pared by 4 bases and J by 4 bases, with 14 bases of the junction left unmatched. The chain's CDR3 is CASSPYGQGALGADTQYF. Written as DNA, the CDR3 is TGTGCCAGCAGCCCTTACGGACAGGGGGCATTAGGGGCAGATACGCAGTATTTT.